This T cell receptor (beta chain) was captured in a study of CD8 T cells in Susac syndrome. The CDR3 is made up of 13 amino acids. V was pared by 7 bases and J by 2 bases, with 12 bases between. CDR1 MDHEN and CDR2 SYDVKM come from the germline V gene. On this clonotype: The antigen is unknown.

The authors reverse transcribed about 0.5 to 1 ug RNA with random hexamers. TCRdb recomputed calls from the immunoSEQ multiplex PCR reads with MiXCR, one row per CDR3 protein. The data contain about 140,000 distinct CDR3 sequences, around 96% of them singletons. Overall study findings and caveats: It was acknowledged in the study that its TCR sequencing and HLA analysis involved a relatively small number of individuals.

This sequence was found in a human donor with multiple sclerosis. The chain employs TRBV28 and TRBJ2-7; maybe TRBD2 (5 bases). The sample taken for sequencing was CD4+ T cells from PBMCs. The CDR3 loop is CASTRFGAYEQYF. CDR3 bases: TGTGCCAGCACTCGGTTCGGGGCCTACGAGCAGTACTTC.